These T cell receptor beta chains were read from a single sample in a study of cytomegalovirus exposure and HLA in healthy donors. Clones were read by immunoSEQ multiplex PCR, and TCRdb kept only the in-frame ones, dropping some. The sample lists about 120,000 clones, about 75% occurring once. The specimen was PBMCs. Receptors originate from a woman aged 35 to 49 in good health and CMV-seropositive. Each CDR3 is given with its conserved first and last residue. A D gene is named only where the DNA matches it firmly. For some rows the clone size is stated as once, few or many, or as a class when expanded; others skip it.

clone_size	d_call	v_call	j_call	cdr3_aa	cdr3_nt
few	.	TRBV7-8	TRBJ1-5	CASSLDLQGREPQHF	TGTGCCAGCAGCTTAGATCTACAAGGGAGGGAGCCCCAGCATTTT
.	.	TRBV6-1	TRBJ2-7	CASSRGTTHSYEQYF	TGTGCCAGCAGCCGTGGGACAACTCATTCCTACGAGCAGTACTTC
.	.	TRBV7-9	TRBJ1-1	CASSLDTSSSPEAFF	TGTGCCAGCAGCTTAGATACTTCGTCGAGTCCGGAAGCTTTCTTT
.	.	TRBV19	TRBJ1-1	CASSPLGDLNTEAFF	TGTGCCAGTAGTCCTTTAGGAGATTTGAACACTGAAGCTTTCTTT
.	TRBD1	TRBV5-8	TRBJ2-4	CASRVDRGNNIQYF	TGTGCCAGCAGAGTAGACAGGGGTAATAACATTCAGTACTTC
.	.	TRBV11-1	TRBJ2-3	CASSSLNLYTGDTQYF	TGTGCCAGCAGCTCACTTAATTTATACACAGGGGATACGCAGTATTTT
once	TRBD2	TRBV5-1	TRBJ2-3	CASSAGTSGRFTDTQYF	TGCGCCAGCAGCGCAGGGACTAGCGGGAGGTTCACAGATACGCAGTATTTT
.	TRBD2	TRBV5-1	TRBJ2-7	CASSSTGTTYEQYF	TGCGCCAGCAGCTCAACCGGGACTACCTACGAGCAGTACTTC
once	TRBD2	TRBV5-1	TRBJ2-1	CASSLYEAGGYNEQFF	TGCGCCAGCAGCCTCTATGAAGCGGGGGGATACAATGAGCAGTTCTTC
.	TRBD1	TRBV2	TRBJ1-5	CASSRDRGLNQPQHF	TGTGCCAGCAGTCGCGACAGGGGGCTCAATCAGCCCCAGCATTTT
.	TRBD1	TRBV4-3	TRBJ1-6	CASSQVSGGDSPLHF	TGCGCCAGCAGCCAAGTTTCAGGGGGCGATTCACCCCTCCACTTT
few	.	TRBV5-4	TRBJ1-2	CASSLAGGYGYTF	TGTGCCAGCAGCTTGGCCGGGGGATATGGCTACACCTTC
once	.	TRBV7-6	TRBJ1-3	CASSSGLSSGNTIYF	TGTGCCAGCAGCTCGGGACTGAGCTCTGGAAACACCATATATTTT
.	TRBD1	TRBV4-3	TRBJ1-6	CASSQGEQGYSPLHF	TGCGCCAGCAGTCAGGGGGAACAGGGATATTCACCCCTCCACTTT
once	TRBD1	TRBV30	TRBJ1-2	CAWENRGLRGYTF	TGTGCCTGGGAGAACAGGGGGCTACGAGGCTACACCTTC
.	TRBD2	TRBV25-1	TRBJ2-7	CASSEHSGAPYEQYF	TGTGCCAGCAGTGAGCATAGCGGGGCCCCCTACGAGCAGTACTTC